These 26 T cell receptor beta chains were all obtained from the same sample, sequenced in a study of PD-1 blockade in classical Hodgkin lymphoma. TCRdb keeps only in-frame clones here, not all; method: immunoSEQ multiplex PCR. The table lists about 21,000 clones, 80% of them singletons. As to time point: cycle 4 day 1 (C4D1), after 6 weeks of nivolumab. All trial patients relapsed after autologous stem cell transplantation. The starting material was peripheral blood mononuclear cells (PBMCs), obtained before the fourth cycle of nivolumab. The receptors come from a human donor with classical Hodgkin lymphoma.

The chain couples TRBV19 to TRBJ1-1, with D possibly TRBD1 on 5 matching bases. CDR3 size: 16 residues. The V end was cut by 7 bases, the J end by 4 bases, with 22 bases between. Germline CDR1 is LNHDA and CDR2 is SQIVND (reference sequence). CDR3 residues: CASTLRWGKSSTEAFF. CDR3 sequence (DNA): TGTGCCAGTACCCTACGATGGGGGAAGAGTTCCACTGAAGCTTTCTTT.

The rearrangement joins TRBV2 to TRBJ1-2; 8 positions match TRBD1. This CDR3 is 13 amino acids long. The germline gives CDR1 SNHLY, CDR2 FYNNEI. With 6 bases clipped from V and 8 bases from J, the junction kept 8 bases outside the gene matches. The CDR3 sequence: CASREQGEGGYTF. Written as DNA, the CDR3 is TGTGCCAGCAGGGAACAGGGGGAAGGGGGCTACACCTTC.

In this sample, this clone turned up a few times. The chain has TRBV19 and TRBJ2-6, with 7 nucleotides matching TRBD2. The V segment lost 4 bases and the J segment 7 bases; nucleotides outside the gene matches: 10. The CDR3 is made up of 16 amino acids. Germline V lookup: CDR1 LNHDA, CDR2 SQIVND (reference sequence). For the CDR3, the DNA is TGTGCCAGTAGTAACCTGGGAGGGGTCGCAGCCAACGTCCTGACTTTC. Protein sequence: CASSNLGGVAANVLTF.

This clone was observed a handful of times. The chain is built from TRBV15 and TRBJ2-5, with a possible D match to TRBD2 (6 bases). CDR1 is LNHNV, CDR2 YYDKDF, per germline (reference sequence). V was pared by 5 bases and J by 0 bases, with 10 bases between. The CDR3 is 14 amino acids. CDR3 amino acids: CATSREMDQETQYF. The CDR3 bases are TGTGCCACCAGCCGGGAGATGGACCAAGAGACCCAGTACTTC.

DNA of the CDR3: TGTGCCACCAGCGGTCTTAGCGGGAGCTCCAATGGGGATGAGCAGTTCTTC. It translates to CATSGLSGSSNGDEQFF. The gene calls are TRBV15 and TRBJ2-1; 9 bases align to TRBD2. Germline assignment: CDR1 LNHNV and CDR2 YYDKDF (reference sequence). The CDR3 extends over 17 amino acids. The V segment lost 5 bases and the J segment 8 bases; nucleotides outside the gene matches: 16. The complete variable domain, with remaining parts taken from reference TRBV15 and TRBJ2-1, reads DAMVIQNPRYQVTQFGKPVTLSCSQTLNHNVMYWYQQKSSQAPKLLFHYYDKDFNNEADTPDNFQSRRPNTSFCFLDIRSPGLGDTAMYLCATSGLSGSSNGDEQFFGPGTRLTVL.

The rearrangement links TRBV6-1 to TRBJ1-6; D perhaps matches TRBD1 (6 bases). Per germline, CDR1 MNHNS and CDR2 SASEGT. This CDR3 has 17 residues. Trimming shortened V by 4 bases and J by 10 bases, and 23 bases separated the two germline ends. CDR3: CASSANTGTWLRSPLHF. The CDR3 nucleotides are TGTGCCAGCAGTGCCAATACAGGGACGTGGTTGCGGTCACCCCTCCACTTT.

This chain joins TRBV4-2 and TRBJ2-5; D not certain. Trimming removed 4 bases from V and 5 bases from J, with 14 bases in between. The V gene's germline CDR1 is LGHNA and CDR2 YNFKEQ. The CDR3 is made up of 14 amino acids. In DNA, the CDR3 is TGTGCCAGCAGCCCCGAGGCTAGTATGGAGACCCAGTACTTC. This codes for CASSPEASMETQYF.

The genes are TRBV10-3 and TRBJ2-3, with 7 bases that match TRBD2. V lost 4 bases and J lost 4; bases outside the gene matches: 8. The CDR3 length is 15 residues. Germline-derived CDR1 and CDR2 are ENHRY and SYGVKD. CDR3 in DNA: TGTGCCATCAGTGTGAGGACTAGTGGCCCAGATACGCAGTATTTT. This gives the protein CAISVRTSGPDTQYF.

This chain joins TRBV25-1 and TRBJ2-7; D might be TRBD1 or TRBD2, each matching 5 bases. The V gene lost 6 bases and the J gene lost 7 bases, with 19 bases spanning the gap. Per germline, CDR1 MGHDK and CDR2 SYGVNS. The CDR3 has 14 amino acids. The CDR3 loop reads CASSTGTRLGEQYF. The DNA for the CDR3 is TGTGCCAGCAGCACCGGGACCCGCCTAGGGGAGCAGTACTTC.

The chain combines TRBV18 with TRBJ2-1; no definite D call. Trimming pared 3 bases from V and 0 bases from J, leaving 9 bases between. This CDR3 spans 15 amino acids. From germline, CDR1 is KGHSH and CDR2 LQKENI. CDR3 bases: TGTGCCAGCTCACCCCTGGCTAGCTCCTACAATGAGCAGTTCTTC. The encoded protein is CASSPLASSYNEQFF.

DNA for the CDR3: TGCGCCAGCAGCCAATCCGGGACAGGTGCCTACGAGCAGTACTTC. It translates to CASSQSGTGAYEQYF. The chain links TRBV4-1 to TRBJ2-7, with TRBD1 identical over 8 bases. The V and J ends lost 2 bases and 2 bases, in that order; junction bases with no gene match: 5. The CDR3 totals 15 residues. Germline V gene data show CDR1 as MGHRA and CDR2 as YSYEKL.

This clone was counted a few times. The rearrangement joins TRBV5-1 to TRBJ1-1; tentative D call: TRBD1 (5 bases). V was shortened by 4 bases and J by 6 bases, with 16 bases between the two germline ends. From germline, CDR1 is SGHRS and CDR2 YFSETQ. This CDR3 region has 14 residues. CDR3 region: CASSLLTGGAEAFF. The CDR3 region has the DNA TGCGCCAGCAGCCTTCTGACTGGGGGGGCTGAAGCTTTCTTT.

V usage is TRBV12-5 and J usage is TRBJ1-1; no clear D. This CDR3 is built from 13 residues. V was pared by 7 bases and J by 1 base, with 10 bases between. CDR1 is LGHNT, CDR2 FRNRAP, per germline. The CDR3 coding sequence is TGTGCTAGTGCCCCGGACGGGAACACTGAAGCTTTCTTT. It is translated as CASAPDGNTEAFF.

V usage is TRBV4-3 and J usage is TRBJ2-1, with D possibly matching TRBD2 (5 bases). Trimming removed 1 base at V and 4 bases at J, with 8 bases between. CDR3 size: 14 residues. Per the germline V gene, CDR1 is LGHNA and CDR2 is YSLEER. The CDR3 nucleotides are TGCGCCAGCAGCCAAGGGAGGCCTTACAATGAGCAGTTCTTC. Translated: CASSQGRPYNEQFF.

This chain connects TRBV10-3 to TRBJ2-7; TRBD1 might be the D (5 bases). The CDR3 runs 11 residues. Germline lookup yields CDR1 ENHRY and CDR2 SYGVKD. Trimming shortened V by 11 bases and J by 3 bases, and 11 bases separated the two germline ends. The CDR3, as DNA: TGTGCCTCCCAGGGTTTCTACGAGCAGTACTTC. Its protein is CASQGFYEQYF.

The gene calls are TRBV6-4 and TRBJ1-6; D call uncertain. Trimming cost V 6 bases and J 5 bases, with 17 bases left between them. CDR1 MRHNA and CDR2 SNTAGT come from the germline V gene. This CDR3 contains 16 residues. This chain's CDR3 is CASRLTAANHNSPLHF. The CDR3 DNA reads TGTGCCAGCAGACTGACTGCAGCTAATCATAATTCACCCCTCCACTTT.

The J gene is TRBJ2-3, the V gene TRBV7-2; tentatively, D is TRBD1 (6 bases). The germline gives CDR1 SGHTA, CDR2 FQGNSA. The germline V and J ends were trimmed by 5 bases and 2 bases, with 23 bases remaining between them. The CDR3 has 18 amino acids. The CDR3 nucleotides are TGTGCCAGCAGCCAATTGGGTCGGCGAGGGGGACACACAGATACGCAGTATTTT. The encoded protein is CASSQLGRRGGHTDTQYF.

This chain links TRBV4-1 with TRBJ1-2; D is perhaps TRBD1 (5 bases). CDR3 length: 15 residues. The V end lost 1 base, the J end lost 2 bases, and 11 bases lay between the germline ends. CDR1 is MGHRA and CDR2 is YSYEKL in the germline V gene. The DNA for the CDR3 is TGCGCCAGCAGCCAAGTAGGGTCAGGGAACTATGGCTACACCTTC. This encodes CASSQVGSGNYGYTF.

This chain joins TRBV27 and TRBJ2-1; no definite D call. The CDR3 is 12 residues long. From germline, CDR1 is MNHEY and CDR2 SMNVEV (reference sequence). The V gene lost 7 bases and the J gene lost 10 bases, with 14 bases spanning the gap. This CDR3 reads CASNNLGQEQFF. CDR3 DNA: TGTGCCAGCAACAACCTGGGTCAGGAGCAGTTCTTC.

The chain is built from TRBV6-5 and TRBJ2-7, with TRBD2 matching 10 bases. This CDR3 region has 15 residues. The V segment lost 0 bases and the J segment 2 bases; nucleotides outside the gene matches: 1. Looked up from germline, CDR1 is MNHEY and CDR2 is SVGAGI. DNA of the CDR3: TGTGCCAGCAGTTACTCGCTAGCGGGAGCCTACGAGCAGTACTTC. It codes for CASSYSLAGAYEQYF.

V and J are TRBV5-1 and TRBJ2-1, with TRBD2 identical over 13 bases. CDR1 and CDR2 (germline): SGHRS, YFSETQ. This CDR3 comprises 15 residues. J gave up 4 bases and V 3 bases, and 1 base lay outside the gene matches. The CDR3 loop is CASSSGLAGYNEQFF. Written as DNA, the CDR3 is TGCGCCAGCAGCTCGGGACTAGCGGGGTACAATGAGCAGTTCTTC.

The chain recombines TRBV7-2 with TRBJ2-3; D uncertain. This CDR3 contains 16 residues. CDR1 is SGHTA, CDR2 FQGNSA, per germline. V was clipped by 8 bases and J by 0 bases, with 18 bases between them. The CDR3 spells CASLPRVTPSTDTQYF. The CDR3, as DNA: TGTGCCAGCCTACCCCGGGTCACCCCTAGCACAGATACGCAGTATTTT.

The chain employs TRBV27 and TRBJ2-7; D is ambiguous. The CDR3 consists of 16 residues. Trimming shortened V by 0 bases and J by 2 bases, and 14 bases separated the two germline ends. Germline CDR1 MNHEY, CDR2 SMNVEV (reference sequence). This chain's CDR3 is CASSLSMPSRTYEQYF. The CDR3 nucleotides read TGTGCCAGCAGTTTATCGATGCCTTCCCGGACCTACGAGCAGTACTTC.

The genes are TRBV9 and TRBJ2-2; D is unclear. The CDR3 contains 16 residues. Germline loops: CDR1 SGDLS, CDR2 YYNGEE. The V end was cut by 0 bases, the J end by 2 bases, with 11 bases between. The CDR3 nucleotides are TGTGCCAGCAGCGTAGCCCCCGGAGATAACACCGGGGAGCTGTTTTTT. This sequence encodes CASSVAPGDNTGELFF.

This chain joins TRBV28 and TRBJ1-1; 9 bases match TRBD1. J lost 0 bases, V lost 4 bases, and 6 bases had no gene match. The CDR3 is made up of 16 amino acids. Germline values: CDR1 MDHEN, CDR2 SYDVKM. The CDR3, as DNA: TGTGCCAGCAGTTCCTCGGACAGGGGCTTGAACACTGAAGCTTTCTTT. Translating it yields CASSSSDRGLNTEAFF.

CDR3 in amino acids: CASSLVLVGQPQHF. CDR3 DNA: TGTGCCAGCAGCTTAGTTTTGGTAGGCCAGCCCCAGCATTTT. The J gene is TRBJ1-5, the V gene TRBV7-2, with no clear D. Per the germline V gene, CDR1 is SGHTA and CDR2 is FQGNSA. V was clipped by 1 base and J by 7 bases, with 11 bases between them. The CDR3 has 14 residues. Full variable domain (remainder filled in from reference TRBV7-2 and TRBJ1-5): GAGVSQSPSNKVTEKGKDVELRCDPISGHTALYWYRQSLGQGLEFLIYFQGNSAPDKSGLPSDRFSAERTGGSVSTLTIQRTQQEDSAVYLCASSLVLVGQPQHFGDGTRLSIL.